This T cell receptor (beta chain) was profiled in a study of cytomegalovirus exposure and HLA in healthy donors. Findings of the study overall: Fewer N-insertions (relative to the roughly 700-donor mean) were reportedly seen in an Asian-associated ancestry cluster in a later analysis. Analyzed later, association rates of TCRs varied across HLA loci, with DRB1 most and HLA-C fewest. Immune exposure was documented only through CMV serostatus.

In regard to this clone: What it recognizes is unknown.

Primers for the PCR totalled 60 Vbeta and 13 Jbeta. Produced via immunoSEQ multiplex PCR; TCRdb's table is partial and in-frame only. The data hold roughly 100,000 clones, with 71% observed a single time. Though nominally healthy at sampling, donors likely had unrecorded immune exposures. Trimming took off 6 bases at V and 7 bases at J, with 24 bases between the two ends. The V gene's germline CDR1 is MDHEN and CDR2 SYDVKM. The CDR3 is made up of 16 amino acids. The receptor's source is a female donor in good health and CMV-seronegative. The chain combines TRBV28 with TRBJ2-5, with a tentative D call TRBD1 (6 bases). Sequenced input: PBMCs. CDR3 region: CASSTPRGQSWGTQYF. The CDR3 nucleotides are TGTGCCAGCAGCACCCCCCGCGGACAGTCCTGGGGGACCCAGTACTTC. Drawing the rest from reference TRBV28 and TRBJ2-5, the complete variable domain is DVKVTQSSRYLVKRTGEKVFLECVQDMDHENMFWYRQDPGLGLRLIYFSYDVKMKEKGDIPEGYSVSREKKERFSLILESASTNQTSMYLCASSTPRGQSWGTQYFGPGTRLLVL.